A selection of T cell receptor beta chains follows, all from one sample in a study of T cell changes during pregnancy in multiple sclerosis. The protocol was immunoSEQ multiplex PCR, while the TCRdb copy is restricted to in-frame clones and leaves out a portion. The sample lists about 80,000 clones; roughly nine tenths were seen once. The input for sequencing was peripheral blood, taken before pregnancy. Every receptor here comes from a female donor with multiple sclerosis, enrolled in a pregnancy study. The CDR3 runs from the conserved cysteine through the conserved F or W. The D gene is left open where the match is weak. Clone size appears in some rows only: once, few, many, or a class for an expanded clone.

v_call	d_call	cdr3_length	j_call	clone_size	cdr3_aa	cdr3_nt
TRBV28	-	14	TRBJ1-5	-	CASDDGGINQPQHF	TGTGCCAGCGACGACGGAGGGATCAATCAGCCCCAGCATTTT
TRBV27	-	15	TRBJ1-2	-	CASSYTAGRNPGYTF	TGTGCCAGCAGCTACACGGCGGGACGGAACCCCGGCTACACCTTC
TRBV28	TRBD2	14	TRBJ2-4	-	CASSSTSGRTIQYF	TGTGCCAGCAGTTCCACTAGCGGGAGGACCATTCAGTACTTC
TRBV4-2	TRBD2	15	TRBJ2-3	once	CASSPSGRGTDTQYF	TGTGCCAGCAGCCCTAGCGGGAGGGGGACAGATACGCAGTATTTT
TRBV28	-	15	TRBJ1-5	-	CASSLRSGGDQPQHF	TGTGCCAGCAGTTTACGGTCGGGGGGGGATCAGCCCCAGCATTTT
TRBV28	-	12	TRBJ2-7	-	CASSPTRSQEYF	TGTGCCAGCAGTCCAACCCGATCACAGGAGTACTTC
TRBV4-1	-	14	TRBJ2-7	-	CASSLRDLGYEQYF	TGCGCCAGCAGCCTCCGGGATCTCGGCTACGAGCAGTACTTC
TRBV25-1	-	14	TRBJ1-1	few	CASSPMTVEFEAFF	TGTGCCAGCAGTCCTATGACAGTGGAATTTGAAGCTTTCTTT
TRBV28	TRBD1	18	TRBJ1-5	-	CASSSSSNTGVGNQPQHF	TGTGCCAGCAGTTCCTCCTCAAATACAGGGGTAGGCAATCAGCCCCAGCATTTT
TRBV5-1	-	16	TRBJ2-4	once	CATRRGGSEVDNIQYF	TGCGCCACCCGAAGGGGAGGTAGCGAGGTGGACAACATTCAGTACTTC
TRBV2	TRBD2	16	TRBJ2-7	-	CASSETGTSGTYEQYF	TGTGCCAGCAGTGAAACGGGGACTAGCGGAACCTACGAGCAGTACTTC
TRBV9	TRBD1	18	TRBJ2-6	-	CASSNWAGGRSGANVLTF	TGTGCCAGCAGCAATTGGGCAGGGGGCCGCTCTGGGGCCAACGTCCTGACTTTC
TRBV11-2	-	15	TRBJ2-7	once	CASSPQGGWAYEQYF	TGTGCCAGCAGCCCACAAGGCGGCTGGGCCTACGAGCAGTACTTC
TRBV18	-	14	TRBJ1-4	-	CASSRGSGHEKLFF	TGTGCCAGCTCAAGGGGATCCGGACATGAAAAACTGTTTTTT
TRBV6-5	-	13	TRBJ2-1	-	CASRKTAGNEQFF	TGTGCCAGCAGAAAGACAGCGGGCAATGAGCAGTTCTTC
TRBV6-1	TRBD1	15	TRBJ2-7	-	CASSLRDRGSYEQYF	TGTGCCAGCAGTTTGCGGGACAGGGGCTCCTACGAGCAGTACTTC
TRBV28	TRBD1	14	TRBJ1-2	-	CASSEGAGGYGYTF	TGTGCCAGCAGTGAGGGGGCTGGTGGCTATGGCTACACCTTC
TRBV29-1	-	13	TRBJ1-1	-	CSVEEAGPTEAFF	TGCAGCGTTGAGGAGGCGGGACCCACTGAAGCTTTCTTT
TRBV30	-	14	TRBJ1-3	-	CAWNPDGSGNTIYF	TGTGCCTGGAACCCAGATGGCTCTGGAAACACCATATATTTT
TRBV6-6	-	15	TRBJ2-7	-	CASSYSRGKTYEQYF	TGTGCCAGCAGTTACTCTCGCGGGAAGACCTACGAGCAGTACTTC
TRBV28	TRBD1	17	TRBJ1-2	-	CASSLGKGAADFYGYTF	TGTGCCAGCAGTTTGGGTAAGGGGGCCGCTGATTTCTATGGCTACACCTTC
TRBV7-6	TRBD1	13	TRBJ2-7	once	CASSLDRGYEQYF	TGTGCCAGCAGCTTGGACAGGGGGTACGAGCAGTACTTC
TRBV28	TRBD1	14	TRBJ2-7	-	CASSSPGQGNEQYF	TGTGCCAGCAGTTCTCCGGGACAGGGGAACGAGCAGTACTTC
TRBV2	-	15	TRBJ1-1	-	CASSEERQGNTEAFF	TGTGCCAGCAGTGAAGAACGTCAGGGAAACACTGAAGCTTTCTTT
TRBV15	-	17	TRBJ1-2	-	CATSRANVQGAGYGYTF	TGTGCCACCAGCAGAGCCAATGTACAGGGCGCGGGCTATGGCTACACCTTC
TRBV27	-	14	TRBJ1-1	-	CASSLSPGNTEAFF	TGTGCCAGCAGTTTATCCCCAGGGAACACTGAAGCTTTCTTT